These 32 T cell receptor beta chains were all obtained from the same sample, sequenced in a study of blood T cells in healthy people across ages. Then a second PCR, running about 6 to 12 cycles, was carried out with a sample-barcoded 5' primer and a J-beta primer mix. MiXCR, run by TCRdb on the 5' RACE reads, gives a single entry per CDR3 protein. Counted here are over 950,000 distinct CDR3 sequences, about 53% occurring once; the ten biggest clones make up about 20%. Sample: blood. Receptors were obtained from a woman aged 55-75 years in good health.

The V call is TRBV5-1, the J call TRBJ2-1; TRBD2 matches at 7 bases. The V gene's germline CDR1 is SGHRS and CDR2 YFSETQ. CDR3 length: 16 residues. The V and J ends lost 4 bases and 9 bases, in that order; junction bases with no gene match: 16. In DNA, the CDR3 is TGCGCCAGCAGCCTCTCCGGGGGGAGGGCAGTAGGTGAGCAGTTCTTC. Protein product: CASSLSGGRAVGEQFF.

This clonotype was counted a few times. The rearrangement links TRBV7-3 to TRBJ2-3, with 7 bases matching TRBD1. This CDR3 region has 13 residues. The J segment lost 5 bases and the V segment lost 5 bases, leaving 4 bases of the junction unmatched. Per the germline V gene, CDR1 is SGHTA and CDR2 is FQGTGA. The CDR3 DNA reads TGTGCCAGCAGCCAGACAGGGCGAGATACGCAGTATTTT. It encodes CASSQTGRDTQYF.

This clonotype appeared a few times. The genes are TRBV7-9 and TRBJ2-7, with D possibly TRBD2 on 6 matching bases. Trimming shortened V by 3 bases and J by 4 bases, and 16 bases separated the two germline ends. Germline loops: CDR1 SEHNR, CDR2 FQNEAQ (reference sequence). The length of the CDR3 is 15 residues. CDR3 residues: CASSFMTSGGYEQYF. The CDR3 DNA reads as TGTGCCAGCAGCTTTATGACATCTGGGGGGTACGAGCAGTACTTC.

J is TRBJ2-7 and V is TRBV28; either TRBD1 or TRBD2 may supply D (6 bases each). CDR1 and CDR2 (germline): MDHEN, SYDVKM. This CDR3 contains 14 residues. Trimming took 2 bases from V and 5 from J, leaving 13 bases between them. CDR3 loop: CASSLGQGRNEQYF. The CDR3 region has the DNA TGTGCCAGCAGTTTAGGGCAGGGGAGGAACGAGCAGTACTTC.

Written as DNA, the CDR3 is TGCAGTGCTAGCAGACAGCAAACCATTTACGAGCAGTACTTC. Residues: CSASRQQTIYEQYF. The rearrangement joins TRBV20-1 to TRBJ2-7, with D possibly being TRBD1 (5 bases). The CDR3 loop spans 14 amino acids. Germline loops: CDR1 DFQATT, CDR2 SNEGSKA (reference sequence). Trimming left V 3 bases short and J 4 bases short, with 16 bases between.

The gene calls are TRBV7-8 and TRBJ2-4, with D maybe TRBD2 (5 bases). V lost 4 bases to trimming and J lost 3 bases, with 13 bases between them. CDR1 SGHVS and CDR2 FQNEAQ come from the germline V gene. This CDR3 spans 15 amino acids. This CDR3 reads CASSSERVVKNIQYF. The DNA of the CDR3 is TGTGCCAGCAGCTCCGAGAGGGTGGTCAAAAACATTCAGTACTTC.

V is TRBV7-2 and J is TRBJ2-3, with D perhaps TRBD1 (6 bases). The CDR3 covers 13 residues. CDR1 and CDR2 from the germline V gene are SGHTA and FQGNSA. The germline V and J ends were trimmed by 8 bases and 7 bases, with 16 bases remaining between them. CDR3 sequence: CASGSGGANTQYF. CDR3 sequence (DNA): TGTGCCAGCGGCTCTGGGGGCGCGAATACGCAGTATTTT.

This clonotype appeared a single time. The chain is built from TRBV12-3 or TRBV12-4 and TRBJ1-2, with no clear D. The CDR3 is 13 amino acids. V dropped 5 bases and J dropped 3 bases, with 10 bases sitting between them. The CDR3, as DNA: TGTGCCAGCAGTCACCCTAAGGACTATGGCTACACCTTC. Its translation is CASSHPKDYGYTF.

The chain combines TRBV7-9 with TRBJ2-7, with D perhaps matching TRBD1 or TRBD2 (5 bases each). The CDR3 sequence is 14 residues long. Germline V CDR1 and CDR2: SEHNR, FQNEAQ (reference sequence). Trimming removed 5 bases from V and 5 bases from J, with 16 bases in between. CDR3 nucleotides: TGTGCCAGCAGCCCGGGGCCCTATGTCGACGAGCAGTACTTC. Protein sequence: CASSPGPYVDEQYF.

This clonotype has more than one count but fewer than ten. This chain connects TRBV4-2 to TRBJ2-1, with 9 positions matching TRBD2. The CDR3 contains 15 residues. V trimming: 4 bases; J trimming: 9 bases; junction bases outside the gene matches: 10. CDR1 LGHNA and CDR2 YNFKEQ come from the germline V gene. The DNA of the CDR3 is TGTGCCAGCAGCCCCTTTAGCGGGAGAGCCGGTGAGCAGTTCTTC. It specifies CASSPFSGRAGEQFF.

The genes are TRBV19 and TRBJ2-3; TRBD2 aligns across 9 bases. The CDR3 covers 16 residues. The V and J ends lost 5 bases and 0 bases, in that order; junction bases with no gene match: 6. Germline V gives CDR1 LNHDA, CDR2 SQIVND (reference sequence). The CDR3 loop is CASSWGLAQSTDTQYF. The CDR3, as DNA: TGTGCCAGTAGTTGGGGACTAGCACAGAGCACAGATACGCAGTATTTT.

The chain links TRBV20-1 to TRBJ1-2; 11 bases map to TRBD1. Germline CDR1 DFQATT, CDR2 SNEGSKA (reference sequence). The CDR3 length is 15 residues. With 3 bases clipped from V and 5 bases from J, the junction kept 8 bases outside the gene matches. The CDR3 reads CSASPWGQGGYGYTF. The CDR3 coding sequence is TGCAGTGCTAGCCCCTGGGGACAGGGGGGTTATGGCTACACCTTC.

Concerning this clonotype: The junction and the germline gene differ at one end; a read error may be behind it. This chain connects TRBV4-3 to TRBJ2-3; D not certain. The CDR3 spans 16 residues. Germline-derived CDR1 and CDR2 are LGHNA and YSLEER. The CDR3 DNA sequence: TGCGTCAGCAGCCAAGATAGGCCCGACCCCACAGATACGCAGTATTTT. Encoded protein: CVSSQDRPDPTDTQYF.

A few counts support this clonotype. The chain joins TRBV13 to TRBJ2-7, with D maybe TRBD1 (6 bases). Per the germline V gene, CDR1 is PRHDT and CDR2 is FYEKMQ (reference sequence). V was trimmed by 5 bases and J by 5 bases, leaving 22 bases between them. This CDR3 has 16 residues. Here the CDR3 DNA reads TGTGCCAGCAGCGCCTGGTGGACCGGGACACCTCACGAGCAGTACTTC. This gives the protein CASSAWWTGTPHEQYF.

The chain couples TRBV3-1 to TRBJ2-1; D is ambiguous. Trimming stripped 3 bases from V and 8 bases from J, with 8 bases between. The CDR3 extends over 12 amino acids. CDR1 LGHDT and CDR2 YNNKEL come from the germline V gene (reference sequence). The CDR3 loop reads CASSQPHHEQFF. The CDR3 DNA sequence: TGTGCCAGCAGCCAGCCCCATCATGAGCAGTTCTTC.

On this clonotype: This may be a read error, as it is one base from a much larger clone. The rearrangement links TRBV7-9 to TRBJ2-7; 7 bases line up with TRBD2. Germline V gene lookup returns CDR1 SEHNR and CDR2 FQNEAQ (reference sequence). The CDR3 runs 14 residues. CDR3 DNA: TGTGTCAGCAGCTTAGCGGGCACGAGCTTCGAGCAGTACTTC. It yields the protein CVSSLAGTSFEQYF.

The CDR3 protein is CASTGGGKYEQYF. For the CDR3, the DNA is TGTGCCAGCACGGGGGGAGGCAAGTACGAGCAGTACTTC. This chain uses TRBV28 with TRBJ2-7; 7 bases agree with TRBD2. Germline CDR1 reads MDHEN; CDR2 reads SYDVKM. With V trimmed by 7 bases and J by 4 bases, 7 bases remained unmatched. This CDR3 contains 13 residues.

The CDR3 sequence: CASAGRDRGYTF. CDR3 coding DNA: TGTGCCAGCGCGGGAAGGGACAGGGGCTACACCTTC. The chain has TRBV14 and TRBJ1-2, with 8 bases fitting TRBD1. This CDR3 has 12 amino acids. V shed 8 bases, J shed 8 bases, and the junction held 7 bases outside the gene matches. Germline loops: CDR1 SGHDN, CDR2 FVKESK.

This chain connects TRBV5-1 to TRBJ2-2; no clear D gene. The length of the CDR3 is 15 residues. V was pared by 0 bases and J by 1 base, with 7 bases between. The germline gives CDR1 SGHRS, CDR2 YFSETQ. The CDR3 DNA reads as TGCGCCAGCAGCTTGGCGCGGATGAACACCGGGGAGCTGTTTTTT. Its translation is CASSLARMNTGELFF.

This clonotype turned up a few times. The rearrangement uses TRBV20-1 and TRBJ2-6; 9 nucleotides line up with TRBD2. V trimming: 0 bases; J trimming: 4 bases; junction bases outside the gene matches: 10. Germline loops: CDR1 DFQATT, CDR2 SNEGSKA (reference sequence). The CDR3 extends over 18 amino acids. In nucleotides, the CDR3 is TGCAGTGCTAGAGATCGTCTAGCGGGAAAGGCGGGGGCCAACGTCCTGACTTTC. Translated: CSARDRLAGKAGANVLTF.

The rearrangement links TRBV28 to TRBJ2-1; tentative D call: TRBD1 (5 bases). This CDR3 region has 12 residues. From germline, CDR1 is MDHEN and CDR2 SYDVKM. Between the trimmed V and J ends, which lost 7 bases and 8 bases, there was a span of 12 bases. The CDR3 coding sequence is TGTGCCAGCACCAGAGTAGGGGATGAGCAGTTCTTC. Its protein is CASTRVGDEQFF.

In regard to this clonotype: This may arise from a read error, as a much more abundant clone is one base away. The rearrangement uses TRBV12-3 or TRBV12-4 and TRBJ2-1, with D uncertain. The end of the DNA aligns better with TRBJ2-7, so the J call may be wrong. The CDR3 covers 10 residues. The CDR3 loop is CASSNNEQYF. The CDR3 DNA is TGTGCCAGCAGTAACAATGAGCAGTACTTC.

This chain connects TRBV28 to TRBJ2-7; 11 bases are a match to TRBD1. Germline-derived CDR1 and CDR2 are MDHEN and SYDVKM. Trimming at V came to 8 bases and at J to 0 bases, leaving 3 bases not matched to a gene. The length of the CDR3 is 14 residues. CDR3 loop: CASGTGGSSYEQYF. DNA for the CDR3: TGTGCCAGCGGGACAGGGGGAAGCTCCTACGAGCAGTACTTC.

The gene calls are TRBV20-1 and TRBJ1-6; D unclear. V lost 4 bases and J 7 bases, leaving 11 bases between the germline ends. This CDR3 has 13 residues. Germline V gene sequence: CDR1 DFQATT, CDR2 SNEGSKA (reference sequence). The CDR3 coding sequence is TGCAGTGCTAATAGTGTCAGGAATTCACCCCTCCACTTT. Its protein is CSANSVRNSPLHF.

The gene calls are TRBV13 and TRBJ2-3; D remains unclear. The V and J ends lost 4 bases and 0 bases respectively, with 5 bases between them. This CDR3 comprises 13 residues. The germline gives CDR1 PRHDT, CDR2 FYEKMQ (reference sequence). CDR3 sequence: CASSSWSTDTQYF. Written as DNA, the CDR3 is TGTGCCAGCAGCTCCTGGAGCACAGATACGCAGTATTTT. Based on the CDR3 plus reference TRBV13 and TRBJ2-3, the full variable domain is AAGVIQSPRHLIKEKRETATLKCYPIPRHDTVYWYQQGPGQDPQFLISFYEKMQSDKGSIPDRFSAQQFSDYHSELNMSSLELGDSALYFCASSSWSTDTQYFGPGTRLTVL.

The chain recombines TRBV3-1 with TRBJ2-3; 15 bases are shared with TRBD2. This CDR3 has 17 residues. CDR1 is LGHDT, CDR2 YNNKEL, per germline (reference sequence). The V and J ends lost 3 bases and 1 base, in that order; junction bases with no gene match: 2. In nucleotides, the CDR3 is TGTGCCAGCAGCCAGGGACTAGCGGGAGGTGGCACAGATACGCAGTATTTT. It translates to CASSQGLAGGGTDTQYF.

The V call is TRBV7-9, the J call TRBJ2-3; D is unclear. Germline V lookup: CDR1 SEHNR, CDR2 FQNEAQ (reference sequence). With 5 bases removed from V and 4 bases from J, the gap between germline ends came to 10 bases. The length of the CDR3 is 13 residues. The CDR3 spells CASSPRSPDTQYF. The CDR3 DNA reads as TGTGCCAGCAGCCCGCGTTCCCCAGATACGCAGTATTTT.

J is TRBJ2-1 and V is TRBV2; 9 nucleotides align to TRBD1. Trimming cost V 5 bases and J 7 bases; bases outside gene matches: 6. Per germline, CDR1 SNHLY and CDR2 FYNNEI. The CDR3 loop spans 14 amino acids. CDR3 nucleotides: TGTGCCAGCAGTACAGGGGGCGCAGTGAATGAGCAGTTCTTC. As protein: CASSTGGAVNEQFF.

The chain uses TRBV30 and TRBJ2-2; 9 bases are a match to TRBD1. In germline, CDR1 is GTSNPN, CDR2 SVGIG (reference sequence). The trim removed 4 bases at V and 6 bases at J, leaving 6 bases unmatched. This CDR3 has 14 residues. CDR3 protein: CAWNRGLNAGELFF. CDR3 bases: TGTGCCTGGAACAGGGGGCTCAACGCCGGGGAGCTGTTTTTT.

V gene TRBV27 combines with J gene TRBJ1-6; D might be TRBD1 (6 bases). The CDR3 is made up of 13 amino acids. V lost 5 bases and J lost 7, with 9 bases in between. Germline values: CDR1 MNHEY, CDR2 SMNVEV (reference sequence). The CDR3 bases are TGTGCCAGCAGTCAGACAGGCAATTCACCCCTCCACTTT. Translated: CASSQTGNSPLHF.

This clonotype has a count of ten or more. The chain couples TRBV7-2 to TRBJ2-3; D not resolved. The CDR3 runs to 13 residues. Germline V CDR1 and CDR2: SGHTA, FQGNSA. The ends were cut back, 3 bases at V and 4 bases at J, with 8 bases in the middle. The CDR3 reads CASSLGRADTQYF. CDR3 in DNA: TGTGCCAGCAGCTTGGGTAGAGCAGATACGCAGTATTTT.

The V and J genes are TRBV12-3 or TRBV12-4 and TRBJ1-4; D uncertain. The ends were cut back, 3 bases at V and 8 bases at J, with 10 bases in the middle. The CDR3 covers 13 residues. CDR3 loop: CASSLSWAEKLFF. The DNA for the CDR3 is TGTGCCAGCAGTTTGTCCTGGGCGGAAAAACTGTTTTTT.